The 5 T cell receptor beta chains below were found in one sample sequenced in a study of human T cells and chemical hapten exposure. Before extraction, the whole blood was not fractionated, and total RNA was taken from it. TCRdb reprocessed the 5' RACE reads via MiXCR and lists one record per CDR3 protein. The profile shows about 140,000 distinct CDR3 sequences, about 4.3% of them singletons. The receptors come from a female donor in good health.

This clonotype was counted at least ten times. V is TRBV19 and J is TRBJ1-2, with D possibly being TRBD1 (6 bases). The CDR3 is 15 amino acids. Looked up from germline, CDR1 is LNHDA and CDR2 is SQIVND (reference sequence). V gave up 4 bases and J gave up 2 bases, with 14 bases separating them. CDR3 amino acids: CASSTQGGGNYGYTF. The CDR3 DNA reads as TGTGCCAGTAGTACGCAAGGAGGGGGGAACTATGGCTACACCTTC.

This clonotype was counted between two and nine times. The CDR3 loop reads CASSKQELIGGTEAFF. The CDR3 nucleotides are TGTGCCAGCAGCAAACAGGAATTGATCGGAGGCACTGAAGCTTTCTTT. The rearrangement uses TRBV6-6 and TRBJ1-1; D perhaps matches TRBD1 (5 bases). The CDR3 extends over 16 amino acids. Trimming took off 6 bases at V and 4 bases at J, with 21 bases between the two ends. CDR1 and CDR2 (germline): MNHNY, SVGAGI (reference sequence).

This clonotype was counted ten times or more. The rearrangement links TRBV20-1 to TRBJ2-3; the D call may be TRBD1 or TRBD2 (6 bases each). Trimming stripped 0 bases from V and 3 bases from J, with 16 bases between. CDR1 DFQATT and CDR2 SNEGSKA come from the germline V gene (reference sequence). The CDR3 totals 16 residues. The CDR3 DNA reads as TGCAGTGCTAGAGATCGGAGGGGGGCCCAGACAGATACGCAGTATTTT. Translation gives CSARDRRGAQTDTQYF.

This clonotype was observed many times. The chain combines TRBV2 with TRBJ2-3; tentatively, D is TRBD1 or TRBD2 (5 bases each). The CDR3 sequence is 17 residues long. Germline V lookup: CDR1 SNHLY, CDR2 FYNNEI. V was clipped by 7 bases and J by 4 bases, with 24 bases between them. The CDR3 spells CASTLKWGSLMADTQYF. The CDR3 DNA sequence: TGTGCCAGCACACTGAAGTGGGGGAGCCTCATGGCAGATACGCAGTATTTT.

This clonotype was counted many times. This chain uses TRBV9 with TRBJ2-3; D is unclear. Trimming left V 0 bases short and J 0 bases short, with 5 bases between. The CDR3 runs to 14 residues. The germline gives CDR1 SGDLS, CDR2 YYNGEE. The chain's CDR3 is CASSVVASTDTQYF. DNA for the CDR3: TGTGCCAGCAGCGTAGTAGCTAGCACAGATACGCAGTATTTT.